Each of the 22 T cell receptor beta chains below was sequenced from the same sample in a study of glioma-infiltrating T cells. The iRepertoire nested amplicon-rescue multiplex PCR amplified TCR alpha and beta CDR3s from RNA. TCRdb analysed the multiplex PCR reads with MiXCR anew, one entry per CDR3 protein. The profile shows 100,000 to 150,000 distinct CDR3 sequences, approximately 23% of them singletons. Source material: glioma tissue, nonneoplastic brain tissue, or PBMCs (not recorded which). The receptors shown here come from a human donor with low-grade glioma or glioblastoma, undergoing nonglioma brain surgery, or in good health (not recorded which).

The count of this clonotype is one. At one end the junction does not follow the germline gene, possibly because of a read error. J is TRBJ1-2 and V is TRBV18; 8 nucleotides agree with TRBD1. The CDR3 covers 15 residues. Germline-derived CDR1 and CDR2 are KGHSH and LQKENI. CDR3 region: CASPPNADRGYGYTF. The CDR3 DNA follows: TGTGCCAGCCCACCCAACGCAGACAGGGGATATGGCTACACCTTC.

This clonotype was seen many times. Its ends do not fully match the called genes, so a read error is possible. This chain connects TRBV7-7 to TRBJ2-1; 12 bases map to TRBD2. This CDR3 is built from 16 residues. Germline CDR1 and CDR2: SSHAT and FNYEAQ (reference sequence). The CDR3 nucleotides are TGTGCTAGCAGCTTAGCAGGACTAGCGGGGTACAATGAGCAGTTCTTC. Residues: CASSLAGLAGYNEQFF. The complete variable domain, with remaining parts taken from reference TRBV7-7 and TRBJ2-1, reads GAGVSQSPRYKVTKRGQDVTLRCDPISSHATLYWYQQALGQGPEFLTYFNYEAQPDKSGLPSDRFSAERPEGSISTLTIQRTEQRDSAMYRCASSLAGLAGYNEQFFGPGTRLTVL.

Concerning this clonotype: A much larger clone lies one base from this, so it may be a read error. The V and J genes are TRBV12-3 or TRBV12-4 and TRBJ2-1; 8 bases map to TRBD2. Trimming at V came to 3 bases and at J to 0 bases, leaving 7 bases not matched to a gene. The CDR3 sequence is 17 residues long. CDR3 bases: TGTGCCAGCAGTTTCGGTAGCGGGATGGCCTCCTACAATGAGCAGTTCTTC. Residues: CASSFGSGMASYNEQFF.

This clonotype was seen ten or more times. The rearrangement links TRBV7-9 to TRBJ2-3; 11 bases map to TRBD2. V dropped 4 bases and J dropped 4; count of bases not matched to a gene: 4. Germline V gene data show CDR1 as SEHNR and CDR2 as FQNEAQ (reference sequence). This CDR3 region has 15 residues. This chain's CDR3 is CASSSTLAGADTQYF. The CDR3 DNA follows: TGTGCCAGCAGCTCGACACTAGCGGGAGCAGATACGCAGTATTTT.

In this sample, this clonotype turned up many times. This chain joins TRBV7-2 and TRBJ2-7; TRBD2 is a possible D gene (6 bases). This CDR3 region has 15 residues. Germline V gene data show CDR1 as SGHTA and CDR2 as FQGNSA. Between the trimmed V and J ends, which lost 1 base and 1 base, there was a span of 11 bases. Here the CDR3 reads CASSLGVGLSYEQYF. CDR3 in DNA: TGTGCCAGCAGCTTAGGGGTGGGACTTTCCTACGAGCAGTACTTC.

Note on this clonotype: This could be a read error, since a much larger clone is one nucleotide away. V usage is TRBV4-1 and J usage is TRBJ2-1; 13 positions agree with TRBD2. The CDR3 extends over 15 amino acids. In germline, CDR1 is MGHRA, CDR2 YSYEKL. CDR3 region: CASSQGLAGYNEQLF. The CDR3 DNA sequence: TGCGCCAGCAGCCAGGGACTAGCGGGATACAATGAGCAGTTGTTC.

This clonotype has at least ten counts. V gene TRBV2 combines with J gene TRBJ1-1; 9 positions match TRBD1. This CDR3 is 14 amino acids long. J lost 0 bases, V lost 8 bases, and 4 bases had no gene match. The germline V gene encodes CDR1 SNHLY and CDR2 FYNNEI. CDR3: CASRQGVVNTEAFF. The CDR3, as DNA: TGTGCCAGCCGACAGGGGGTTGTGAACACTGAAGCTTTCTTT.

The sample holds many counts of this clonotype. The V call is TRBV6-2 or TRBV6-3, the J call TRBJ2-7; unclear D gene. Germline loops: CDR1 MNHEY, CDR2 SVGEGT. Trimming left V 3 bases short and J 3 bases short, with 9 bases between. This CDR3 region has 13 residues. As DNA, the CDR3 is TGTGCCAGCAGTTATAGACGGATCTACGAGCAGTACTTC. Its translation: CASSYRRIYEQYF.

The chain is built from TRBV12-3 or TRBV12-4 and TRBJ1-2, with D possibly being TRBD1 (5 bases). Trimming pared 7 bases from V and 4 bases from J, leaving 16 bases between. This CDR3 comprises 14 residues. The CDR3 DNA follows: TGTGCCAGCATCCCAGGGTCCGCCTCCTATGGCTACACCTTC. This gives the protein CASIPGSASYGYTF.

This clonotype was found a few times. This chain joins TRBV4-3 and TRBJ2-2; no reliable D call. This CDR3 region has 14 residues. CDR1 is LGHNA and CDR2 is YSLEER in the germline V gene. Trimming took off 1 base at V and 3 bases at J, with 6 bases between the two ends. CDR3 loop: CASSQGTHTGELFF. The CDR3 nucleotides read TGCGCCAGCAGCCAAGGCACTCACACCGGGGAGCTGTTTTTT.

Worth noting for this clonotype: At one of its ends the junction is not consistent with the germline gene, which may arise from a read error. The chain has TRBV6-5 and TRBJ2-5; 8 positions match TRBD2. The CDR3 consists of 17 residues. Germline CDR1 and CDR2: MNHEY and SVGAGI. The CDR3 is CASSYGPLAAIQENQYF. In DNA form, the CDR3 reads TGTGCCAGCAGTTACGGACCACTAGCGGCGATACAAGAGAACCAGTACTTC.

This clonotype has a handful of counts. CDR3 residues: CASSQDRIAAGNEQFF. In DNA, the CDR3 is TGCGCCAGCAGCCAAGATAGAATAGCGGCTGGGAATGAGCAGTTCTTC. V usage is TRBV4-3 and J usage is TRBJ2-1; tentatively, D is TRBD2 (6 bases). The germline V and J ends were trimmed by 0 bases and 7 bases, with 16 bases remaining between them. The CDR3 totals 16 residues. The germline CDR1 and CDR2 sequences are LGHNA and YSLEER.

The CDR3, as DNA: TGTGCCAGTAGTATAGGGCGGCGGACCAATCGACACGAGCAGTACTTC. Its protein product is CASSIGRRTNRHEQYF. The rearrangement uses TRBV19 and TRBJ2-7, with unresolved D. There are 16 residues in the CDR3. V lost 1 base to trimming and J lost 5 bases, with 18 bases between them. Germline CDR1 reads LNHDA; CDR2 reads SQIVND (reference sequence).

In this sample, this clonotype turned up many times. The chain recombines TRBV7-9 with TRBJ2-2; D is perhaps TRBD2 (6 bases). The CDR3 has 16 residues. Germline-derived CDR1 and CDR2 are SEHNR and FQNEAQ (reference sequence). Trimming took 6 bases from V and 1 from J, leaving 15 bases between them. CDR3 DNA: TGTGCCAGCAGTTCCGCCCGGACTATGAACACCGGGGAGCTGTTTTTT. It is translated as CASSSARTMNTGELFF.

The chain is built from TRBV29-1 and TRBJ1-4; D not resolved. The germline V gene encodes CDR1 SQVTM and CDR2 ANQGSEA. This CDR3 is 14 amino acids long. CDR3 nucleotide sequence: TGCAACGTAAGCAATGGAGGGAGCGATGAAAAACTGTTTTTT. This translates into CNVSNGGSDEKLFF.

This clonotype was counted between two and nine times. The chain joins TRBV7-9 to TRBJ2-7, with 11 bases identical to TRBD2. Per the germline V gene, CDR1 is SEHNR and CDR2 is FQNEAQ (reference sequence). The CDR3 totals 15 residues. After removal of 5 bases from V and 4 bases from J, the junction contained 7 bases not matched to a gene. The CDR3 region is CASSQTSGSSYEQYF. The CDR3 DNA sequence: TGTGCCAGCAGCCAAACTAGCGGGAGCTCTTACGAGCAGTACTTC.

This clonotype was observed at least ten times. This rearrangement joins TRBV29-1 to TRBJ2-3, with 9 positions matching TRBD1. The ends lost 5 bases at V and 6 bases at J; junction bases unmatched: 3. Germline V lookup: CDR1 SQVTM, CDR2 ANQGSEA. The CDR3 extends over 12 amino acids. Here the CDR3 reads CSVPQGADTQYF. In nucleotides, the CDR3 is TGCAGCGTTCCACAGGGGGCTGATACGCAGTATTTT.

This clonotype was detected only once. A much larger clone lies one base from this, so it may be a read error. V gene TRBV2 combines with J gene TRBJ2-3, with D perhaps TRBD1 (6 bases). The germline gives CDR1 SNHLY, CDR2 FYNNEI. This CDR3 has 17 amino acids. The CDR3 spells CASSDYRTVASTDMQYF. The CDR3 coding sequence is TGTGCCAGCAGTGATTACCGGACAGTCGCTAGCACAGATATGCAGTATTTT. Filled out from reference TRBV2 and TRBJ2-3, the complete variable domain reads EPEVTQTPSHQVTQMGQEVILRCVPISNHLYFYWYRQILGQKVEFLVSFYNNEISEKSEIFDDQFSVERPDGSNFTLKIRSTKLEDSAMYFCASSDYRTVASTDMQYFGPGTRLTVL.

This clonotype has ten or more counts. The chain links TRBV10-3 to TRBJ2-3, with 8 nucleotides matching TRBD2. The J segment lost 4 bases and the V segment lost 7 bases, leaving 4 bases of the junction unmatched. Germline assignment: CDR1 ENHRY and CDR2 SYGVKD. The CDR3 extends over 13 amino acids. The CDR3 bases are TGTGCCATCACGACTAGCGCGGCAGATACGCAGTATTTT. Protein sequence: CAITTSAADTQYF.

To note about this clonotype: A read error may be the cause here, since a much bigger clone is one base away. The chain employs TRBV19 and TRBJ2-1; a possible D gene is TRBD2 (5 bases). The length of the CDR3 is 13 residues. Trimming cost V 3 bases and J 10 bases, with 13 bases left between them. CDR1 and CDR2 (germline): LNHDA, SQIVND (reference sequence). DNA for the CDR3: TGTGCCAGTAGTATGACACCTAGCTACGAGCAGTTCTTC. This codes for CASSMTPSYEQFF.

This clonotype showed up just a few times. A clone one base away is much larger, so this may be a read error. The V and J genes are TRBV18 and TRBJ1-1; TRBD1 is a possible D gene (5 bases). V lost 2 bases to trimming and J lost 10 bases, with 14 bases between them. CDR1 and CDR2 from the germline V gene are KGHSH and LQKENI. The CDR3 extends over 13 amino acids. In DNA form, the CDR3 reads TGTGCCAGCTCACCAGGGACGGCAGTAGGAGCTTTCTTT. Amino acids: CASSPGTAVGAFF. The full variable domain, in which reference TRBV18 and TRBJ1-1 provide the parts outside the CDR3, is NAGVMQNPRHLVRRRGQEARLRCSPMKGHSHVYWYRQLPEEGLKFMVYLQKENIIDESGMPKERFSAEFPKEGPSILRIQQVVRGDSAAYFCASSPGTAVGAFFGQGTRLTVV.

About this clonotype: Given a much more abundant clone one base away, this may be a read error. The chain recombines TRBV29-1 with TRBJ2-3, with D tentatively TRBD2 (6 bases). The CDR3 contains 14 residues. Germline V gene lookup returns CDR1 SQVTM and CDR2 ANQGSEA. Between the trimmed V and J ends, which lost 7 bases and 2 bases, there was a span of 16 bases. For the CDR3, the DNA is TGCAGCGGCGAGGAGCGGGTAGCCACAGATACGCAGTATTTT. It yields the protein CSGEERVATDTQYF.